This T cell receptor beta chain emerged from a study of T cell repertoires in cytomegalovirus infection. Study overall: Both recently identified HLA-C-restricted and well-studied HLA-B-restricted CMV epitopes were used in the study. Both a matching HLA type and CMV infection were indicated by public TCR beta signatures. Notes on the study in general: The response measured ex vivo was dominated by TCR beta clonotypes (HLA-C-restricted and CMV-specific). Identification of carriers of CMV plus the relevant HLA was achieved through cumulative public TCR beta family frequency.

TCRdb re-called the reads with MiXCR, one entry per CDR3 protein. This table has roughly 920,000 distinct CDR3 sequences, around 30% appearing once. Germline CDR1 reads LNHDA; CDR2 reads SQIVND (reference sequence). V was cut by 7 bases and J by 1 base, with 10 bases left in between. The CDR3 loop spans 13 amino acids. Comments on this clonotype: Its antigen is unknown.

The receptor comes from a human donor in good health (CMV status not recorded). Some clones in this sample may be carry-over from other donors' samples. The V call is TRBV19, the J call TRBJ1-1, with D uncertain. This specimen was cultured CD8+ T cells from PBMCs, taken from culture after CMV antigen stimulation. The CDR3 nucleotides read TGTGCCAGTAATATTTCGCAGAACACTGAAGCTTTCTTT. Its protein is CASNISQNTEAFF.